The 23 T cell receptor beta chains below all came from one sample that was sequenced in a study of CD8+CD57+ T cells in acquired aplastic anemia. Genomic DNA templated the TCR beta VDJ and CDR3 profiling. TCRdb used MiXCR to reprocess the reads, holding one entry per CDR3 protein. The table records roughly 190,000 distinct CDR3 sequences, roughly half of them present only once. It was patients with CD8+CD57+ cell expansion by flow cytometry who were chosen for sequencing. The sequenced sample was sorted CD4+, CD8+, or CD8+CD57+ T cells (not recorded which) from PBMCs. Receptor source: a human donor with aplastic anemia.

This clonotype appeared a few times. The CDR3 carries no conserved terminal phenylalanine or tryptophan, so it likely arises from a read error. Because the CDR3's place on the DNA is in doubt, the DNA is left out and the CDR3 is given as listed by TCRdb. The genes are TRBV7-2 and TRBJ2-3. CDR1 and CDR2 (germline): SGHTA, FQGNSA. The CDR3 contains 12 residues when both ends are counted. CDR3 amino acids: CASSLASDTRYS.

At least ten counts were recorded for this clonotype. V usage is TRBV13 and J usage is TRBJ1-2; D is undetermined. CDR3 length: 12 residues. Germline CDR1 PRHDT, CDR2 FYEKMQ (reference sequence). V lost 3 bases, J lost 14 bases, and 16 bases lay in between. CDR3: CASSLPSRQQTF. The CDR3 coding sequence is TGTGCCAGCAGCTTGCCTTCGAGGCAGCAGACCTTC.

This clonotype has just a few counts. The chain has TRBV2 and TRBJ1-4; weak D call: TRBD1 (6 bases). The V gene lost 8 bases and the J gene lost 8 bases, with 15 bases spanning the gap. The CDR3 has 13 amino acids. Germline CDR1 and CDR2: SNHLY and FYNNEI. The CDR3 region is CASSYRVGEKLFF. The CDR3 DNA sequence: TGTGCCAGCTCGTACAGGGTGGGAGAAAAACTGTTTTTT.

The chain has TRBV7-2 and TRBJ2-5; 8 positions agree with TRBD2. V shed 5 bases and J 5 bases; nucleotides not matched to a gene: 4. Germline V gene lookup returns CDR1 SGHTA and CDR2 FQGNSA. The CDR3 has 13 amino acids. The CDR3 region has the DNA TGTGCCAGCAGCCCGGGAGGGCCGGAGACCCAGTACTTC. It yields the protein CASSPGGPETQYF.

As DNA, the CDR3 is TGTGCCACCAGCATCTCAGGGGGCGGCGGAGCTTTCTTT. This codes for CATSISGGGGAFF. V is TRBV24-1 and J is TRBJ1-1, with 8 nucleotides matching TRBD1. Losses at the gene ends were 7 bases for V and 10 bases for J; bases not matched to a gene: 10. Germline CDR1 is KGHDR and CDR2 is SFDVKD. This CDR3 comprises 13 residues.

The rearrangement uses TRBV19 and TRBJ1-2; D remains ambiguous. The V end lost 4 bases, the J end lost 7 bases, and 19 bases lay between the germline ends. Germline values: CDR1 LNHDA, CDR2 SQIVND (reference sequence). This CDR3 has 15 amino acids. The CDR3 loop is CASSTLGSSSPGYTF. The CDR3, as DNA: TGTGCCAGTAGTACCCTCGGGTCGAGCAGTCCTGGCTACACCTTC.

The chain is built from TRBV2 and TRBJ2-7; D is uncertain. The CDR3 is 13 residues long. V dropped 7 bases and J dropped 0 bases, with 10 bases sitting between them. Germline-derived CDR1 and CDR2 are SNHLY and FYNNEI. Written as DNA, the CDR3 is TGTGCCAGCACCGACCTGCCCTCCTACGAGCAGTACTTC. It translates to CASTDLPSYEQYF.

This clonotype occurred once. The J gene is TRBJ1-1, the V gene TRBV25-1, with TRBD1 identical over 8 bases. There are 15 residues in the CDR3. Germline V gene data show CDR1 as MGHDK and CDR2 as SYGVNS. Germline trimming cut 10 bases from V and 4 bases from J; bases unmatched to any gene: 14. In DNA, the CDR3 is TGTGCCACCCAAGATCGACAGGGGATGAGCACTGAAGCTTTCTTT. Translating it yields CATQDRQGMSTEAFF.

Many counts were recorded for this clonotype. The gene calls are TRBV20-1 and TRBJ2-3; 8 bases are shared with TRBD2. Germline V gene sequence: CDR1 DFQATT, CDR2 SNEGSKA (reference sequence). The CDR3 contains 16 residues. The V and J ends lost 5 bases and 0 bases, in that order; junction bases with no gene match: 10. The CDR3 DNA reads TGCAGTGCTCCCGCTGAGACTAGCGCAAGCACAGATACGCAGTATTTT. Its translation is CSAPAETSASTDTQYF.

CDR3 protein: CAISDGLAGGLEQFF. CDR3 nucleotides: TGTGCCATCAGTGACGGGCTAGCGGGGGGGCTTGAGCAGTTCTTC. The rearrangement joins TRBV10-3 to TRBJ2-1; 12 bases are shared with TRBD2. With 3 bases clipped from V and 9 bases from J, the junction kept 6 bases outside the gene matches. Germline CDR1 and CDR2: ENHRY and SYGVKD. This CDR3 has 15 amino acids.

This clonotype was seen only once. The CDR3 region is CASSLNLGRTRETQYF. CDR3 nucleotides: TGTGCCAGCAGCTTGAATCTCGGGAGGACCCGAGAGACCCAGTACTTC. This sequence joins TRBV7-9 and TRBJ2-5, with TRBD2 matching over 7 bases. CDR3 length: 16 residues. Germline trimming cut 3 bases from V and 4 bases from J; bases unmatched to any gene: 11. Germline CDR1 SEHNR, CDR2 FQNEAQ (reference sequence).

The chain employs TRBV19 and TRBJ2-5; 13 bases align to TRBD2. The CDR3 totals 16 residues. The J segment lost 3 bases and the V segment lost 3 bases, leaving 4 bases of the junction unmatched. The germline CDR1 and CDR2 sequences are LNHDA and SQIVND (reference sequence). The chain's CDR3 is CASSIRGTSGEETQYF. CDR3 DNA: TGTGCCAGTAGTATCAGAGGGACTAGCGGGGAAGAGACCCAGTACTTC.

This rearrangement joins TRBV15 to TRBJ2-5; 10 bases fit TRBD1. CDR3 length: 16 residues. V was pared by 2 bases and J by 5 bases, with 8 bases of the junction left unmatched. CDR1 is LNHNV and CDR2 is YYDKDF in the germline V gene (reference sequence). CDR3 sequence: CATSRRQGARVETQYF. The CDR3 region has the DNA TGTGCCACCAGCAGAAGACAGGGGGCTAGGGTGGAGACCCAGTACTTC.

The sample holds one count of this clonotype. The DNA of the CDR3 is TGCGCCAGCAGCCGTTGGAGGGGGACAGGTAACGGGGAGGACGAGCAGTACTTC. Residues: CASSRWRGTGNGEDEQYF. The genes are TRBV4-3 and TRBJ2-7; 8 nucleotides align to TRBD1. Germline V gene lookup returns CDR1 LGHNA and CDR2 YSLEER. This CDR3 is 18 amino acids long. The V gene end was trimmed by 4 bases and the J gene end by 5 bases; junction bases not matched to a gene: 19.

The rearrangement links TRBV19 to TRBJ1-2; D unclear. The CDR3 has 13 amino acids. Germline V lookup: CDR1 LNHDA, CDR2 SQIVND (reference sequence). Trimming removed 1 base at V and 2 bases at J, with 5 bases between. CDR3 DNA: TGTGCCAGTAGTATAGCGGTCAACTATGGCTACACCTTC. It codes for CASSIAVNYGYTF. The full variable domain, with the rest looked up from reference TRBV19 and TRBJ1-2, is DGGITQSPKYLFRKEGQNVTLSCEQNLNHDAMYWYRQDPGQGLRLIYYSQIVNDFQKGDIAEGYSVSREKKESFPLTVTSAQKNPTAFYLCASSIAVNYGYTFGSGTRLTVV.

This clonotype was counted at least ten times. This chain connects TRBV19 to TRBJ2-7, with D perhaps assigned TRBD1 or TRBD2 (7 bases each). This CDR3 is built from 13 residues. Between the trimmed V and J ends, which lost 7 bases and 7 bases, there was a span of 17 bases. Per germline, CDR1 LNHDA and CDR2 SQIVND (reference sequence). The chain's CDR3 is CASMGRGPREQYF. The DNA for the CDR3 is TGTGCCAGTATGGGGAGGGGGCCCAGAGAGCAGTACTTC.

This chain connects TRBV10-3 to TRBJ1-1; TRBD1 might be the D (6 bases). The length of the CDR3 is 15 residues. CDR1 ENHRY and CDR2 SYGVKD come from the germline V gene. V was cut by 6 bases and J by 5 bases, with 19 bases left in between. CDR3 protein: CAISSEGTYKTEAFF. The CDR3 nucleotides read TGTGCCATCAGCTCGGAGGGGACATATAAGACTGAAGCTTTCTTT.

This clonotype was recorded at least ten times. This chain uses TRBV6-2 or TRBV6-3 with TRBJ2-7; D not resolved. The V gene lost 2 bases and the J gene lost 5 bases, with 10 bases spanning the gap. Germline values: CDR1 MNHEY, CDR2 SVGEGT. The CDR3 contains 13 residues. The CDR3 sequence is CASSYGLGNEQYF. DNA of the CDR3: TGTGCCAGCAGTTACGGCTTGGGGAACGAGCAGTACTTC.

Written as DNA, the CDR3 is TGCAGCGTTGGATCCCAAGCTTTCTTT. It codes for CSVGSQAFF. The chain is built from TRBV29-1 and TRBJ1-1; D unclear. V was cut by 4 bases and J by 9 bases, with 6 bases left in between. Germline V gives CDR1 SQVTM, CDR2 ANQGSEA. The CDR3 sequence is 9 residues long.

The J gene is TRBJ2-2, the V gene TRBV9; D is ambiguous. This CDR3 has 13 residues. Trimming removed 0 bases from V and 5 bases from J, with 5 bases in between. The germline CDR1 and CDR2 sequences are SGDLS and YYNGEE. The CDR3 region is CASSVEYTGELFF. In DNA, the CDR3 is TGTGCCAGCAGCGTAGAGTATACCGGGGAGCTGTTTTTT.

This clonotype has only a few counts. The CDR3 DNA reads TGTGCCAGCAGTGACCGGAGAGATACGCAGTATTTT. It yields the protein CASSDRRDTQYF. The chain carries TRBV2 and TRBJ2-3, with D unclear. The V gene lost 3 bases and the J gene lost 5 bases, with 6 bases spanning the gap. The CDR3 spans 12 residues. The germline V gene has CDR1 SNHLY and CDR2 FYNNEI.

In its sample, this clonotype was seen many times. The gene calls are TRBV7-2 and TRBJ2-6, with TRBD1 as a possible D gene (5 bases). The CDR3 spans 16 residues. CDR1 and CDR2 from the germline V gene are SGHTA and FQGNSA. Trimming pared 2 bases from V and 1 base from J, leaving 9 bases between. DNA for the CDR3: TGTGCCAGCAGCTTACAGGGCATATCTGGGGCCAACGTCCTGACTTTC. Translation: CASSLQGISGANVLTF.

This clonotype has just a few counts. V and J are TRBV11-3 and TRBJ2-7, with TRBD1 matching 10 bases. The V gene's germline CDR1 is SGHNT and CDR2 YENEEA. The CDR3 contains 15 residues. V dropped 5 bases and J dropped 3; count of bases not matched to a gene: 7. In DNA form, the CDR3 reads TGTGCCAGCAGCCCTACCGGGACAGGGGTCTACGAGCAGTACGTC. Protein: CASSPTGTGVYEQYV.